The source of this TCR beta chain is a study of T cell repertoires in cytomegalovirus infection. Background on the study: Public TCR beta signatures indicated both CMV infection and matching HLA type. Notes on the study in general: HLA-C-restricted CMV clonotypes gave the most frequent clonotype in two of eight donors.

Notes on this clonotype: The target antigen is unknown.

Via MiXCR, TCRdb re-called the reads, giving one row per CDR3 protein. The table has 200,000 or so distinct CDR3 sequences, approximately 19% seen once. The receptor comes from a human donor in good health (CMV status not recorded). Some clones in this sample may be carry-over from other donors' samples. The sequenced sample consisted of PBMCs.

The CDR3 spells CSAPGPGRNEQYF. DNA for the CDR3: TGCAGTGCTCCCGGCCCAGGGAGGAACGAGCAGTACTTC. The chain is built from TRBV20-1 and TRBJ2-7, with D perhaps TRBD2 (6 bases). Trimming stripped 5 bases from V and 5 bases from J, with 16 bases between. The CDR3 covers 13 residues. Germline V gene data show CDR1 as DFQATT and CDR2 as SNEGSKA (reference sequence).